This T cell receptor (beta chain) came from a study of T cell repertoires in cytomegalovirus infection. At the level of the study: TCR beta signatures that were public indicated CMV infection and matching HLA type. General study results and limits: Summed frequency of public TCR beta families distinguished CMV carriers with the relevant HLA. Dominating the ex vivo response were HLA-C-restricted CMV-specific TCR beta clonotypes.

TCRdb re-called the reads through MiXCR, storing one row per CDR3 protein. The data show hundreds of thousands of distinct CDR3 sequences, 20% to 25% seen once. On this clonotype: The antigen is undetermined.

The receptor's source is a human donor in good health (CMV status not recorded). Some clones in this sample may be carry-over from other donors' samples. Sequencing input: CD8+ T cells from PBMCs.

CDR3 DNA sequence: TGTGCCAGCAGCTTGGGGGACAGTCGGCTTTTAAACACTGAAGCTTTCTTT. Protein product: CASSLGDSRLLNTEAFF. The chain recombines TRBV5-8 with TRBJ1-1; TRBD1 agrees at 7 bases. Per germline, CDR1 SGHTS and CDR2 YDEGEE. With V trimmed by 0 bases and J by 2 bases, 10 bases remained unmatched. CDR3 length equals 17 residues.